This TCR beta chain stems from a study of blood T cell repertoires in COVID-19. Overall study context: Collection of acute and convalescent COVID-19 samples took place in the United States, Italy and Spain.

Repertoires were generated with immunoSEQ multiplex PCR, while TCRdb's copy carries only in-frame clones and drops some. The repertoire consists of around 54,000 clones, with approximately 90% occurring once and the leading ten covering 7.5% to 10%. Trimming pared 5 bases from V and 0 bases from J, leaving 11 bases between. CDR3 length: 15 residues. Germline values: CDR1 SGHVS, CDR2 FNYEAQ. This chain connects TRBV7-6 to TRBJ1-3; no firm D call. Sequencing was carried out using peripheral blood. The source is a middle-aged woman with active COVID-19. CDR3 protein: CASSGQAFSGNTIYF. The CDR3 DNA is TGTGCCAGCAGCGGTCAGGCCTTCTCTGGAAACACCATATATTTT.